The count of the clone carrying this T cell receptor (beta chain) is one. CDR3 length: 14 amino acids. The junction had 2 bases not matched to a gene; V was cut back by 3 bases and J by 5 bases. From germline, CDR1 is LGHDT and CDR2 YNNKEL (reference sequence). This sample stems from a study of T cell responses to AZD1222 COVID-19 vaccine. Study context: The study pooled second doses at about 4 or about 12 weeks.

Clones were sequenced by immunoSEQ multiplex PCR, and TCRdb holds only the in-frame ones, with some missing. Among tens of thousands of clones listed, roughly 93% were seen once. The chain links TRBV3-1 (or the pseudogene TRBV3-2) to TRBJ2-1, with 9 nucleotides matching TRBD1. The sample was peripheral blood, taken on day 0 of AZD1222 vaccination. This sequence originates from an adult in good health. The CDR3 loop reads CASSHWTGDNEQFF. The CDR3 DNA sequence: TGTGCCAGCAGCCATTGGACAGGGGACAATGAGCAGTTCTTC.